This record concerns one TCR beta chain sequence. These data come from a study of blood T cell repertoires in COVID-19. Libraries were prepared by immunoSEQ multiplex PCR; TCRdb keeps only in-frame clonotypes and omits some of them. The data show about 300,000 clones, approximately 90% seen once. Self-reported history from a screening survey and questionnaire set each donor's cohort. The germline V gene encodes CDR1 WSHSY and CDR2 SAAADI. V was clipped by 7 bases and J by 5 bases; unmatched bases: 4. This CDR3 comprises 13 residues. The V call is TRBV10-2, the J call TRBJ1-4; 7 positions agree with TRBD1. The clonotype was recovered from a woman aged 18 to 35 who had recovered from COVID-19. Sequencing used PBMCs or T cells enriched from blood (not recorded which). The CDR3 coding sequence is TGCGCCAGCACAGGACAGGAGAATGAAAAACTGTTTTTT. This codes for CASTGQENEKLFF.